A single sample gave rise to the 27 T cell receptor beta chains below, sequenced in a study of identical twins (dated by TCRdb to 2016 to 2018). The method behind the library was 5' RACE. TCRdb lists the instrument as Illumina HiSeq 2000. TCRdb trimmed public reads at Q25 via fastp, called clones via MiXCR and kept in-frame beta chains. Each record represents a unique CDR3 protein, reported with the most common genes and DNA among its rows. This sample has approximately 240,000 distinct CDR3 sequences in its table, and over 12% of those were observed once. 8.8% of the sample rests with the top ten. Sequencing was performed on memory (CD45RO+) T cells sorted from blood. The cell subset or site label corresponds to: CD45RO+ enriched T cells. The receptors were sampled from a woman aged 18-35 years in good health.

The chain employs TRBV20-1 and TRBJ2-2; 9 positions match TRBD2. This CDR3 has 15 amino acids. Per the germline V gene, CDR1 is DFQATT and CDR2 is SNEGSKA (reference sequence). Germline trimming cut 1 base from V and 2 bases from J; bases unmatched to any gene: 2. The CDR3 loop is CSARASGTNTGELFF. CDR3 DNA sequence: TGCAGTGCTAGAGCTAGCGGGACCAACACCGGGGAGCTGTTTTTT.

This clonotype was detected a few times. The V gene is TRBV5-1, the J gene TRBJ2-5; the D call may be TRBD1 or TRBD2 (5 bases each). Looked up from germline, CDR1 is SGHRS and CDR2 is YFSETQ. CDR3 length equals 14 residues. Trimming shortened V by 5 bases and J by 1 base, and 12 bases separated the two germline ends. The CDR3 DNA is TGCGCCAGCAGTTCAAGTGGGGGCCAAGAGACCCAGTACTTC. The encoded protein is CASSSSGGQETQYF.

The chain joins TRBV3-1 to TRBJ2-3; TRBD2 matches 7 bases. CDR1 is LGHDT, CDR2 YNNKEL, per germline (reference sequence). The CDR3 runs 16 residues. Unmatched junction bases numbered 7, after V lost 4 bases and J lost 0 bases. The CDR3 DNA is TGTGCCAGCAGCCCCCCGAGCGGGGCTAGCACAGATACGCAGTATTTT. It yields the protein CASSPPSGASTDTQYF.

V gene TRBV7-2 combines with J gene TRBJ1-2; the D gene is possibly TRBD1 (5 bases). Germline CDR1 is SGHTA and CDR2 is FQGNSA. Trimming removed 0 bases at V and 11 bases at J, with 16 bases between. The CDR3 runs 14 residues. CDR3 DNA sequence: TGTGCCAGCAGCTTAGCCGGGGCGGGGCCTTATTACACCTTC. This translates into CASSLAGAGPYYTF.

This clonotype was recorded a few times. The rearrangement joins TRBV2 to TRBJ1-6, with a weak D call TRBD1 (5 bases). There are 11 residues in the CDR3. Germline V gene lookup returns CDR1 SNHLY and CDR2 FYNNEI. The germline V and J ends were trimmed by 9 bases and 8 bases, with 8 bases remaining between them. CDR3 loop: CARGTDSPLHF. In DNA, the CDR3 is TGTGCCAGAGGGACGGATTCACCCCTCCACTTT.

The chain carries TRBV18 and TRBJ2-1; 8 bases align to TRBD1. The ends lost 8 bases at V and 8 bases at J; junction bases unmatched: 5. This CDR3 spans 12 amino acids. Germline lookup yields CDR1 KGHSH and CDR2 LQKENI. CDR3 amino acids: CASGLDRDEQFF. The CDR3 DNA reads as TGTGCCAGCGGATTGGACAGGGATGAGCAGTTCTTC.

The rearrangement links TRBV6-2 or TRBV6-3 to TRBJ1-1; a possible D gene is TRBD1 (6 bases). Germline CDR1 and CDR2: MNHEY and SVGEGT. Trimming removed 2 bases from V and 3 bases from J, with 7 bases in between. The CDR3 covers 13 residues. The chain's CDR3 is CASSYKGDTEAFF. In nucleotides, the CDR3 is TGTGCCAGCAGTTACAAGGGGGACACTGAAGCTTTCTTT.

This clonotype has just a few counts. The J gene is TRBJ2-1, the V gene TRBV7-2; 7 bases fit TRBD2. Trimming removed 2 bases from V and 6 bases from J; junction bases left unmatched: 13. The CDR3 is 17 residues long. CDR1 and CDR2 from the germline V gene are SGHTA and FQGNSA. The CDR3 is CASSLKSALQRGNEQFF. The CDR3 region has the DNA TGTGCCAGCAGCTTAAAATCAGCGCTCCAGCGGGGCAATGAGCAGTTCTTC.

The V call is TRBV7-6, the J call TRBJ2-5; possibly TRBD2 for D (6 bases). Germline lookup yields CDR1 SGHVS and CDR2 FNYEAQ. The germline V and J ends were trimmed by 5 bases and 5 bases, with 15 bases remaining between them. The CDR3 extends over 14 amino acids. CDR3: CASSPGLSRETQYF. The CDR3 region has the DNA TGTGCCAGCAGCCCCGGACTATCGAGGGAGACCCAGTACTTC.

V gene TRBV5-1 combines with J gene TRBJ2-5; 13 bases are shared with TRBD2. CDR3 length: 14 residues. Germline assignment: CDR1 SGHRS and CDR2 YFSETQ. The ends lost 6 bases at V and 3 bases at J; junction bases unmatched: 2. CDR3 coding DNA: TGCGCCAGCAAGGGACTAGCGGGGAAAGAGACCCAGTACTTC. This encodes CASKGLAGKETQYF.

Only a few counts were recorded for this clonotype. The chain employs TRBV20-1 and TRBJ1-2, with no clear D. V was cut by 7 bases and J by 5 bases, with 11 bases left in between. Germline V gene lookup returns CDR1 DFQATT and CDR2 SNEGSKA (reference sequence). CDR3 length: 11 residues. CDR3 residues: CSGTVHYGYTF. CDR3 nucleotides: TGCAGTGGGACGGTACATTATGGCTACACCTTC.

This clonotype came up a few times. The V and J genes are TRBV20-1 and TRBJ2-4; 8 bases line up with TRBD2. Losses at the gene ends were 1 base for V and 3 bases for J; bases not matched to a gene: 2. In germline, CDR1 is DFQATT, CDR2 SNEGSKA (reference sequence). This CDR3 is 14 amino acids long. The CDR3 spells CSARAAGDKNIQYF. The CDR3 DNA is TGCAGTGCTAGAGCAGCGGGGGACAAAAACATTCAGTACTTC.

This clonotype has a handful of counts. This chain uses TRBV6-5 with TRBJ2-3; possible D gene TRBD2, 7 bases. V gave up 2 bases and J gave up 2 bases, with 8 bases separating them. Per germline, CDR1 MNHEY and CDR2 SVGAGI. The CDR3 loop spans 14 amino acids. The CDR3 loop is CASSYRGATDTQYF. The CDR3, as DNA: TGTGCCAGCAGTTACCGGGGGGCCACAGATACGCAGTATTTT.

The chain has TRBV6-1 and TRBJ2-5; 14 bases align to TRBD2. The CDR3 sequence is 18 residues long. The germline V gene has CDR1 MNHNS and CDR2 SASEGT. J was trimmed by 1 base and V by 6 bases; bases with no gene match: 10. As DNA, the CDR3 is TGTGCCAGCAGACCCGGACTAGCGGGGGGAAAACCCCAAGAGACCCAGTACTTC. It codes for CASRPGLAGGKPQETQYF.

V is TRBV3-1 and J is TRBJ2-7; possibly TRBD1 for D (6 bases). The ends were cut back, 2 bases at V and 3 bases at J, with 23 bases in the middle. The CDR3 contains 18 residues. Germline CDR1 LGHDT, CDR2 YNNKEL (reference sequence). The CDR3: CASSQKISGQKTIYEQYF. CDR3 bases: TGTGCCAGCAGCCAAAAAATTTCCGGACAGAAAACCATCTACGAGCAGTACTTC.

This clonotype was found a few times. The J gene is TRBJ2-7, the V gene TRBV5-1, with D possibly being TRBD2 (5 bases). Trimming took off 0 bases at V and 3 bases at J, with 13 bases between the two ends. The CDR3 contains 15 residues. Germline V gives CDR1 SGHRS, CDR2 YFSETQ. The CDR3 spells CASSLGAERNYEQYF. The CDR3 nucleotides are TGCGCCAGCAGCTTGGGGGCCGAGCGGAACTACGAGCAGTACTTC.

This sequence joins TRBV27 and TRBJ2-7; perhaps D is TRBD1 or TRBD2 (6 bases each). V was trimmed by 4 bases and J by 5 bases, leaving 9 bases between them. The CDR3 covers 12 residues. Germline CDR1 is MNHEY and CDR2 is SMNVEV (reference sequence). CDR3 sequence: CASSSGAHEQYF. CDR3 nucleotides: TGTGCCAGCAGTTCGGGGGCCCACGAGCAGTACTTC.

V is TRBV3-1 and J is TRBJ1-2, with D possibly matching TRBD1 (6 bases). The germline V gene has CDR1 LGHDT and CDR2 YNNKEL (reference sequence). V lost 0 bases and J 5 bases, leaving 13 bases between the germline ends. The CDR3 length is 15 residues. CDR3 nucleotides: TGTGCCAGCAGCCAAGAGGGGGCCCACGGGTATGGCTACACCTTC. Its translation is CASSQEGAHGYGYTF.

This clonotype was seen a few times. The chain joins TRBV20-1 to TRBJ2-3; no clear D. The CDR3 loop spans 15 amino acids. The V and J ends lost 3 bases and 1 base respectively, with 14 bases between them. The germline gives CDR1 DFQATT, CDR2 SNEGSKA (reference sequence). CDR3 in amino acids: CSASNPVTGTDTQYF. The CDR3 DNA reads TGCAGTGCTAGTAATCCGGTCACAGGCACAGATACGCAGTATTTT.

This clonotype was seen a handful of times. V gene TRBV5-1 combines with J gene TRBJ2-7, with a tentative D call TRBD1 (7 bases). The ends were cut back, 0 bases at V and 4 bases at J, with 14 bases in the middle. Germline V gives CDR1 SGHRS, CDR2 YFSETQ. The CDR3 is made up of 15 amino acids. The CDR3 loop is CASSLAQPGGYEQYF. Here the CDR3 DNA reads TGCGCCAGCAGCTTGGCCCAACCAGGGGGGTACGAGCAGTACTTC.

This clonotype showed up many times. The rearrangement joins TRBV12-3 or TRBV12-4 to TRBJ2-2; D is unclear. Trimming took 1 base from V and 1 from J, leaving 1 base between them. The CDR3 is made up of 13 amino acids. The CDR3 spells CASSLENTGELFF. CDR3 in DNA: TGTGCCAGCAGTTTAGAGAACACCGGGGAGCTGTTTTTT.

This clonotype was seen more than once but under ten times. V is TRBV28 and J is TRBJ1-1; D is perhaps TRBD1 (5 bases). Germline CDR1 and CDR2: MDHEN and SYDVKM. Trimming pared 5 bases from V and 0 bases from J, leaving 13 bases between. The CDR3 has 15 residues. The CDR3: CASSNQKGLNTEAFF. CDR3 sequence (DNA): TGTGCCAGCAGTAATCAAAAGGGGTTGAACACTGAAGCTTTCTTT.

In this sample, this clonotype turned up many times. The genes are TRBV5-1 and TRBJ1-5; D perhaps matches TRBD1 (6 bases). The CDR3 has 15 amino acids. Trimming shortened V by 4 bases and J by 6 bases, and 17 bases separated the two germline ends. Germline V gene lookup returns CDR1 SGHRS and CDR2 YFSETQ. CDR3 nucleotide sequence: TGCGCCAGCAGCCCGGCAGGGGACCAGGGTCAGCCCCAGCATTTT. Its protein is CASSPAGDQGQPQHF.

This chain links TRBV28 with TRBJ2-6; tentative D call: TRBD2 (6 bases). This CDR3 has 17 amino acids. Per the germline V gene, CDR1 is MDHEN and CDR2 is SYDVKM. The germline V and J ends were trimmed by 2 bases and 0 bases, with 11 bases remaining between them. The CDR3 nucleotides read TGTGCCAGCAGTTTACTAGCGTCCGACTCTGGGGCCAACGTCCTGACTTTC. Encoded protein: CASSLLASDSGANVLTF.

The J gene is TRBJ2-1, the V gene TRBV12-2; TRBD2, as called in the table, went unchecked against the DNA. TRBV12-2 is noted as a pseudogene. The CDR3 sequence is 17 residues long. CDR3 DNA sequence: TGTGCAAGTCGCCTCCGTGGTAGCGGGAGCTCCTACAATGAGCAGTTCTTC. It encodes CASRLRGSGSSYNEQFF.

The chain has TRBV10-1 and TRBJ2-3, with TRBD2 matching over 13 bases. Germline CDR1 reads WNHNN; CDR2 reads SYGVQD (reference sequence). The V and J ends lost 5 bases and 6 bases, in that order; junction bases with no gene match: 5. This CDR3 is built from 15 residues. The CDR3 DNA reads as TGCGCCAGCAGTCGACTAGCGGGGGGAGTGGATACGCAGTATTTT. Amino acid sequence: CASSRLAGGVDTQYF.

The chain is built from TRBV27 and TRBJ2-3; D is undetermined. V was pared by 8 bases and J by 14 bases, with 20 bases between. The CDR3 totals 12 residues. The germline V gene has CDR1 MNHEY and CDR2 SMNVEV (reference sequence). The CDR3 DNA reads as TGTGCCAGCCTTCCCCCTCCGGTCTGGTGGTATTTT. This gives the protein CASLPPPVWWYF.